This T cell receptor (beta chain) comes out of a study of T cells after yellow fever vaccination. This CDR3 has 13 amino acids. The germline gives CDR1 MDHEN, CDR2 SYDVKM. V lost 7 bases to trimming and J lost 9 bases; unmatched junction nucleotides: 12. TCRdb fed the 5' RACE reads into MiXCR, producing one record per CDR3 protein. The sample contains about 550,000 distinct CDR3 sequences, roughly 21% of which appear only once. The TCR originated in a man aged 25 to 45 who received the YFV17D yellow fever vaccine. The chain carries TRBV28 and TRBJ2-7; TRBD2 matches 7 bases. This material consisted of PBMCs, taken 15 days after the yellow fever booster vaccination. DNA of the CDR3: TGTGCCAGCATTAAGGGAGGGGCGCGAGGGCAGTACTTC. Its translation is CASIKGGARGQYF.